This record looks at one TCR beta chain sequence and its context. Antigen unknown. These data belong to a study of cytomegalovirus exposure and HLA in healthy donors. Study-level information: Counted in an early data release were about 85 million unique TCRs from HLA-typed donors. Study findings and constraints: Earlier analysis yielded a pattern in which most TCR beta V segments were productive about 90% or about 30% of the time. When a later analysis compared HLA-associated TCR beta chains with equally common others, the HLA-associated chains turned out to be more clonally expanded and to have lower generation probabilities. Later analysis suggested most CMV-associated TCR beta chains were HLA-restricted.

Primers: 60 Vbeta forward and 13 Jbeta reverse. Produced via immunoSEQ multiplex PCR; TCRdb's table is partial and in-frame only. This table has tens of thousands of clones, roughly 80% appearing once. The V gene lost 3 bases and the J gene lost 7 bases, with 16 bases spanning the gap. CDR3 size: 14 residues. CDR1 SGHDT and CDR2 YYEEEE come from the germline V gene. The chain recombines TRBV5-6 with TRBJ1-1; tentatively, D is TRBD1 (6 bases). Source material: PBMCs. The sequence came from a male donor in good health and CMV-seronegative. The CDR3 protein is CASSSGGREDEAFF. In nucleotides, the CDR3 is TGTGCCAGCAGCTCTGGGGGCAGGGAAGATGAAGCTTTCTTT.